Listed below are T cell receptor beta chains from one sample, sequenced in a study of control samples from healthy donors and cancer patients. Clones were read by immunoSEQ multiplex PCR, and TCRdb kept only the in-frame ones, dropping some. The profile shows around 75,000 clones, 85% to 95% of them singletons. Sequencing was performed on blood. Every receptor here comes from a woman aged 55-75 years in good health. CDR3s include the opening cysteine and the closing phenylalanine or tryptophan. The D gene is left open where the match is weak. Expanded clones get a size class; other rows say once, few or many, or leave the size out.

v_gene	d_gene	abundance	j_gene	CDR3nt	CDR3aa
TRBV5-5	.	once	TRBJ1-2	TGTGCCAGCAGCTTGGACAGATATGGCTACACCTTC	CASSLDRYGYTF
TRBV4-1	TRBD2	.	TRBJ2-1	TGCGCCAGCAGCCTTGGGACTAGCGGGAGGGCCTTTTACAATGAGCAGTTCTTC	CASSLGTSGRAFYNEQFF
TRBV6-5	.	once	TRBJ1-1	TGTGCCAGCAGTAGACGGACGAACACTGAAGCTTTCTTT	CASSRRTNTEAFF
TRBV7-9	TRBD2	.	TRBJ2-5	TGTGCCAGCAGCCCGGGGGGAGGTCAAGAGACCCAGTACTTC	CASSPGGGQETQYF
TRBV4-1	.	.	TRBJ2-7	TGCGCCAGCAGCCAAGAGGGGGGACTTTCCTACGAGCAGTACTTC	CASSQEGGLSYEQYF
TRBV7-2	TRBD2	.	TRBJ2-2	TGTGCCAGCAGCGCGAGGACTAGCGGGAGCTCCGGGGAGCTGTTTTTT	CASSARTSGSSGELFF
TRBV30	.	.	TRBJ2-7	TGTGCCTGGAGTGTACTAAACGAGCAGTACTTC	CAWSVLNEQYF
TRBV11-1	.	.	TRBJ2-7	TGTGCCAGCAGCTTTGGGGTCCTAAACTACGAGCAGTACTTC	CASSFGVLNYEQYF
TRBV2	TRBD2	.	TRBJ2-5	TGTGCCAGCCTCCCGACTAGCCGCCAAGAGACCCAGTACTTC	CASLPTSRQETQYF
TRBV4-1	.	once	TRBJ1-1	TGCGCCAGCAGCCAAGGGGGGGGGAACACTGAAGCTTTCTTT	CASSQGGGNTEAFF
TRBV30	.	.	TRBJ1-2	TGTGCCTGGAGTGGGGAGGTCTATGGCTACACCTTC	CAWSGEVYGYTF
TRBV4-3	.	.	TRBJ1-2	TGCGCCAGCAGCCAAGACGGTCTCTATGGCTACACCTTC	CASSQDGLYGYTF
TRBV7-3	.	.	TRBJ1-5	TGTGCCAGCGTTCGAGGAGGGGAGGATAGCAATCAGCCCCAGCATTTT	CASVRGGEDSNQPQHF
TRBV19	.	.	TRBJ1-5	TGTGCCAGTAAAAGGGGGTATAGCAATCAGCCCCAGCATTTT	CASKRGYSNQPQHF
TRBV6-5	.	once	TRBJ1-5	TGTGCCACCAGGGTGTTCGACAATAGCAATCAGCCCCAGCATTTT	CATRVFDNSNQPQHF
TRBV10-3	.	.	TRBJ2-2	TGTGCCATCAGTGATCGGGAAAACACCGGGGAGCTGTTTTTT	CAISDRENTGELFF
TRBV27	.	.	TRBJ1-4	TGTGCCAGCAGCGACACCTATGGAGAAAAACTGTTTTTT	CASSDTYGEKLFF
TRBV7-9	TRBD1	.	TRBJ2-3	TGTGCCAGCAGCTCGGACAGGGAAAGCACAGATACGCAGTATTTT	CASSSDRESTDTQYF
TRBV29-1	.	.	TRBJ2-1	TGCAGCGTTTTTAGCACAGACAATGAGCAGTTCTTC	CSVFSTDNEQFF
TRBV5-6	.	once	TRBJ1-2	TGTGCCAGCAGCTTCCAGACGGTGGATAGCGGCTACACCTTC	CASSFQTVDSGYTF
TRBV6-5	TRBD1	.	TRBJ1-2	TGTGCCAGCAGTCAAACGGGGACAGGGATCTATGGCTACACCTTC	CASSQTGTGIYGYTF
TRBV15	TRBD1	.	TRBJ1-6	TGTGCCACCACCCTCTTGACAGGGCTTCAGAATTCACCCCTCCACTTT	CATTLLTGLQNSPLHF
TRBV4-1	.	.	TRBJ1-6	TGCGCCAGCAGCCACAGGGGAACTGATAATTCACCCCTCCACTTT	CASSHRGTDNSPLHF
TRBV6-5	.	.	TRBJ2-1	TGTGCCAGCAGTTACAAAGCTAGCGCCTACAATGAGCAGTTCTTC	CASSYKASAYNEQFF
TRBV9	.	.	TRBJ2-2	TGTGCCAGCAGCCTGGACACCGGGGAGCTGTTTTTT	CASSLDTGELFF
TRBV6-5	.	.	TRBJ1-5	TGTGCCAGCAGGAGCAAGAAGAATGGCAATCAGCCCCAGCATTTT	CASRSKKNGNQPQHF
TRBV6-1	TRBD2	.	TRBJ2-5	TGTGCCAGCAGTGAAGTCTTAGCGGCGGGAGGGCCGGGTATACAAGAGACCCAGTACTTC	CASSEVLAAGGPGIQETQYF
TRBV28	TRBD2	.	TRBJ2-7	TGTGCCAGCAGTTTCCTAGCGGGGTTTTACGAGCAGTACTTC	CASSFLAGFYEQYF
TRBV7-6	TRBD1	.	TRBJ2-1	TGTGCCAGCAGCCGGGGACAGGGTCGTTACAATGAGCAGTTCTTC	CASSRGQGRYNEQFF
TRBV3-1/TRBV3-2	TRBD1	.	TRBJ1-6	TGTGCCAGCAGCCGGGGGACAGGGGGAACAAATTCACCCCTCCACTTT	CASSRGTGGTNSPLHF
TRBV5-1	.	few	TRBJ2-1	TGCGCCAGCAGCTTGGGTGGGAGCTCCTACAATGAGCAGTTCTTC	CASSLGGSSYNEQFF
TRBV18	.	once	TRBJ2-2	TGTGCCAGCTCACCACCCTTAGCGACGAACACCGGGGAGCTGTTTTTT	CASSPPLATNTGELFF
TRBV24-1	.	once	TRBJ2-7	TGTGCCACCAGTGACCCCGGCAGAGGGGCGAACGAGCAGTACTTC	CATSDPGRGANEQYF
TRBV6-2/TRBV6-3	TRBD2	.	TRBJ2-1	TGTGCCAGCCGCCAGCGGGGCGGAGGTCTCGAGCAGTTCTTC	CASRQRGGGLEQFF
TRBV12-3/TRBV12-4	.	.	TRBJ2-7	TGTGCCAGCAGTTTAGTTGGCGAGCAGTACTTC	CASSLVGEQYF
TRBV7-8	.	.	TRBJ1-2	TGTGCCAGCAGCCTGGATTTTAACTATGGCTACACCTTC	CASSLDFNYGYTF
TRBV10-3	.	few	TRBJ2-6	TGTGCCATCAGTGAATCCTCCTCTGGGGCCAACGTCCTGACTTTC	CAISESSSGANVLTF
TRBV29-1	.	few	TRBJ2-7	TGCAGCGTCACTGGTTCCTACGAGCAGTACTTC	CSVTGSYEQYF
TRBV5-6	.	.	TRBJ1-5	TGTGCCAGCAGCCGTCGGGGGGGTAATCAGCCCCAGCATTTT	CASSRRGGNQPQHF
TRBV18	TRBD1	.	TRBJ1-1	TGTGCCAGCTCACCAGGGACAGGGGCGGACACTGAAGCTTTCTTT	CASSPGTGADTEAFF
TRBV6-6	TRBD1	.	TRBJ1-6	TGTGCCAGCAGTTACTTCGGACAGGCTGTGGGTTCACCCCTCCACTTT	CASSYFGQAVGSPLHF